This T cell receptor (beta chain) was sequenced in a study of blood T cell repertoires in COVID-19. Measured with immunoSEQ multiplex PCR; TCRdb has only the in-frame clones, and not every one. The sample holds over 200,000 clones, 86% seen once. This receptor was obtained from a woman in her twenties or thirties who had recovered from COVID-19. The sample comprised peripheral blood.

Here the CDR3 reads CASSITGESYEQYF. DNA of the CDR3: TGTGCCAGCAGCATTACAGGGGAAAGCTACGAGCAGTACTTC. The J gene is TRBJ2-7, the V gene TRBV7-6, with 7 bases aligning to TRBD1. This CDR3 contains 14 residues. Trimming took 5 bases from V and 3 from J; bases not matched to a gene: 7. CDR1 is SGHVS and CDR2 is FNYEAQ in the germline V gene.